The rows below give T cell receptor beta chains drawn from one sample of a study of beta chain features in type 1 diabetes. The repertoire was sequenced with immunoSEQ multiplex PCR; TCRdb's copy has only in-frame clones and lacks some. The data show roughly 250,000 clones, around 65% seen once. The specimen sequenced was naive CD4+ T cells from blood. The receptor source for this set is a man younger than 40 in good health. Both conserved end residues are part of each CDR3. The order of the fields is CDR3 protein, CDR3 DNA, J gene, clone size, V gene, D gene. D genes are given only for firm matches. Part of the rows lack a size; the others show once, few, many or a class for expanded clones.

CDR3: CASSLEGNNYGYTF; DNA: TGCGCCAGCAGCTTGGAAGGGAATAACTATGGCTACACCTTC; J: TRBJ1-2; size: .; V: TRBV5-1; D: .
CDR3: CASSFQAGAGELFF; DNA: TGCGCCAGCAGCTTCCAAGCGGGAGCCGGGGAGCTGTTTTTT; J: TRBJ2-2; size: .; V: TRBV10-2; D: TRBD2
CDR3: CASTRQGPSPSYGYTF; DNA: TGTGCCAGCACCCGACAGGGGCCCTCCCCCTCCTATGGCTACACCTTC; J: TRBJ1-2; size: .; V: TRBV7-9; D: TRBD1
CDR3: CASTRTVANYGYTF; DNA: TGTGCCAGCACCCGGACAGTAGCTAACTATGGCTACACCTTC; J: TRBJ1-2; size: .; V: TRBV13; D: .
CDR3: CAWSVLEGISGYTF; DNA: TGTGCCTGGAGTGTACTGGAGGGGATTAGTGGCTACACCTTC; J: TRBJ1-2; size: .; V: TRBV30; D: .
CDR3: CASSPGFPPDTQYF; DNA: TGTGCCAGCTCACCGGGTTTCCCACCCGATACGCAGTATTTT; J: TRBJ2-3; size: few; V: TRBV18; D: .
CDR3: CASCPLAGDEQYF; DNA: TGTGCCAGCTGCCCTTTGGCGGGAGACGAGCAGTACTTC; J: TRBJ2-7; size: .; V: TRBV6-1; D: TRBD2
CDR3: CASKRVPETQYF; DNA: TGTGCCAGCAAAAGGGTCCCAGAGACCCAGTACTTC; J: TRBJ2-5; size: .; V: TRBV2; D: .
CDR3: CASSLAAGDKSYEQYF; DNA: TGTGCCAGCAGCTTAGCCGCCGGGGACAAATCCTACGAGCAGTACTTC; J: TRBJ2-7; size: .; V: TRBV7-2; D: .
CDR3: CAWSSDRGSEQFF; DNA: TGTGCCTGGAGTTCGGACAGGGGCAGTGAGCAGTTCTTC; J: TRBJ2-1; size: .; V: TRBV30; D: TRBD1
CDR3: CASSLGTSGKETQYF; DNA: TGTGCCAGCAGCTTAGGGACTAGCGGAAAAGAGACCCAGTACTTC; J: TRBJ2-5; size: once; V: TRBV7-2; D: TRBD2
CDR3: CSVGRGLTNEKLFF; DNA: TGCAGCGTTGGCAGAGGACTGACTAATGAAAAACTGTTTTTT; J: TRBJ1-4; size: .; V: TRBV29-1; D: .
CDR3: CAWSVQSYEQYF; DNA: TGTGCCTGGAGTGTCCAAAGCTACGAGCAGTACTTC; J: TRBJ2-7; size: .; V: TRBV30; D: .
CDR3: CAWSADILQYF; DNA: TGTGCCTGGAGTGCGGACATTCTACAGTACTTC; J: TRBJ2-7; size: once; V: TRBV30; D: .
CDR3: CASSLRLNEQFF; DNA: TGTGCCAGCAGCCTACGACTAAATGAGCAGTTCTTC; J: TRBJ2-1; size: .; V: TRBV7-2; D: .
CDR3: CATSRGWGSGRTGETQYF; DNA: TGTGCCACCAGCAGAGGCTGGGGTAGCGGGAGAACGGGGGAGACCCAGTACTTC; J: TRBJ2-5; size: .; V: TRBV15; D: TRBD2
CDR3: CASSLTFQETQYF; DNA: TGCGCCAGCAGCCTGACTTTTCAAGAGACCCAGTACTTC; J: TRBJ2-5; size: .; V: TRBV4-1; D: .
CDR3: CASIPPPRDGSYNEQFF; DNA: TGTGCCAGCATCCCACCCCCCCGGGACGGATCCTACAATGAGCAGTTCTTC; J: TRBJ2-1; size: .; V: TRBV7-9; D: .
CDR3: CSADRADTEAFF; DNA: TGCAGCGCGGACAGGGCTGACACTGAAGCTTTCTTT; J: TRBJ1-1; size: few; V: TRBV29-1; D: TRBD1
CDR3: CASSQSARANSYEQYF; DNA: TGCGCCAGCAGTCAATCGGCCAGGGCGAACTCCTACGAGCAGTACTTC; J: TRBJ2-7; size: .; V: TRBV23-1; D: .